This T cell receptor (beta chain) was identified during a study of human T cells and chemical hapten exposure. General study results and limits: TCRs exceeding a frequency of 1 in 1000 stayed unchanged under DPC sensitization.

This CDR3 comprises 15 residues. In germline, CDR1 is DFQATT, CDR2 SNEGSKA (reference sequence). Time point described: patch test 1, 2 weeks after DPC sensitization. The treatment: therapeutic diphenylcyclopropenone sensitization with weekly scalp DPC. A note on this clonotype: Antigen unknown. Sequence at one end of the junction differs from germline and may be a read error.

Using its own MiXCR run on the RACE reads, TCRdb lists one record per CDR3 protein. The sample records about 49,000 distinct CDR3 sequences, less than 9.5% being singletons. This sequence joins TRBV20-1 and TRBJ2-1, with D possibly called TRBD1 or TRBD2 (5 bases each). The sample was whole blood, taken in connection with sensitization to the hapten diphenylcyclopropenone (DPC). This TCR was sampled from a woman aged 45 to 65 with alopecia areata. Some clones in this sample may be carry-over from other donors' samples. CDR3 sequence: CSARGAGLGYNEQFF. CDR3 coding DNA: TGCAGTGCCAGAGGGGCCGGGCTAGGATACAATGAGCAGTTCTTC.